Below are 11 T cell receptor beta chains sequenced from a single sample in a study of early T cells in non-severe SARS-CoV-2 infection. Each CDR3 protein is one row after TCRdb ran MiXCR on the 5' RACE reads. Here the sample spans about 55,000 distinct CDR3 sequences, around 8% being singletons. Input material: whole blood. These receptors came from an adult who was a healthcare worker with PCR-confirmed SARS-CoV-2 infection or an uninfected control (not recorded which).

This clonotype was observed at least ten times. The CDR3: CSARLAGGHEQYF. The CDR3 bases are TGCAGTGCGCGTCTAGCGGGGGGGCACGAGCAGTACTTC. The chain is built from TRBV20-1 and TRBJ2-7; TRBD2 matches at 12 bases. V lost 6 bases, J lost 5 bases, and 5 bases stayed unmatched. The CDR3 spans 13 residues. Germline loops: CDR1 DFQATT, CDR2 SNEGSKA (reference sequence).

This clonotype was seen a few times. The rearrangement uses TRBV2 and TRBJ2-4, with D possibly being TRBD2 (6 bases). V lost 4 bases to trimming and J lost 0 bases, with 19 bases between them. The V gene's germline CDR1 is SNHLY and CDR2 FYNNEI. The CDR3 spans 18 residues. CDR3 amino acids: CASSAFKLADLAKNIQYF. CDR3 in DNA: TGTGCCAGCAGTGCGTTCAAACTAGCAGACCTAGCCAAAAACATTCAGTACTTC.

The chain has TRBV6-6 and TRBJ2-3; 10 bases fit TRBD1. The germline gives CDR1 MNHNY, CDR2 SVGAGI (reference sequence). Germline trimming cut 5 bases from V and 0 bases from J; bases unmatched to any gene: 11. There are 18 residues in the CDR3. CDR3 sequence: CASSNHRDRGSSTDTQYF. CDR3 nucleotides: TGTGCCAGCAGTAACCACCGGGACAGGGGCTCTAGCACAGATACGCAGTATTTT.

This rearrangement joins TRBV29-1 to TRBJ2-3; D gene unclear. Germline loops: CDR1 SQVTM, CDR2 ANQGSEA. V was trimmed by 7 bases and J by 0 bases, leaving 5 bases between them. This CDR3 comprises 11 residues. The CDR3 DNA follows: TGCAGCGCGTCTAGCACAGATACGCAGTATTTT. Protein sequence: CSASSTDTQYF.

This clonotype was observed a few times. The CDR3 loop reads CSARSHSRSPQETQYF. The CDR3 coding sequence is TGCAGTGCTAGATCGCACAGCCGAAGCCCCCAAGAGACCCAGTACTTC. The rearrangement links TRBV20-1 to TRBJ2-5; D gene unclear. Trimming left V 2 bases short and J 1 base short, with 17 bases between. Germline lookup yields CDR1 DFQATT and CDR2 SNEGSKA (reference sequence). CDR3 length: 16 amino acids.

This clonotype was seen a handful of times. V usage is TRBV6-2 or TRBV6-3 and J usage is TRBJ2-2, with D tentatively TRBD2 (5 bases). With 4 bases removed from V and 3 bases from J, the gap between germline ends came to 9 bases. This CDR3 spans 14 amino acids. Looked up from germline, CDR1 is MNHEY and CDR2 is SVGEGT. CDR3 nucleotides: TGTGCCAGCAGTTCAGGCGGGTACACCGGGGAGCTGTTTTTT. Protein sequence: CASSSGGYTGELFF.

There are a few counts of this clonotype. CDR3 nucleotides: TGCAGTGCTAGAGAACTAGCGGCTAGCACAGATACGCAGTATTTT. Amino acid sequence: CSARELAASTDTQYF. The chain employs TRBV20-1 and TRBJ2-3; 8 nucleotides line up with TRBD2. J lost 0 bases, V lost 0 bases, and 2 bases had no gene match. The CDR3 contains 15 residues. CDR1 and CDR2 from the germline V gene are DFQATT and SNEGSKA (reference sequence).

This clonotype was counted many times. The V call is TRBV20-1, the J call TRBJ2-1; tentative D call: TRBD2 (6 bases). The CDR3 contains 11 residues. CDR1 and CDR2 (germline): DFQATT, SNEGSKA (reference sequence). CDR3 residues: CSGERDNEQFF. In nucleotides, the CDR3 is TGCAGCGGCGAGCGGGACAATGAGCAGTTCTTC.

This clonotype was seen only a few times. This chain links TRBV28 with TRBJ2-7; 9 nucleotides align to TRBD2. CDR1 and CDR2 (germline): MDHEN, SYDVKM. The CDR3 is 16 residues long. V dropped 6 bases and J dropped 3; count of bases not matched to a gene: 12. The chain's CDR3 is CASRLSVAGARYEQYF. The CDR3 DNA sequence: TGTGCCAGCAGACTGTCTGTAGCGGGAGCGCGCTACGAGCAGTACTTC.

V is TRBV3-1 and J is TRBJ2-7; 7 nucleotides align to TRBD1. The length of the CDR3 is 17 residues. Germline CDR1 reads LGHDT; CDR2 reads YNNKEL (reference sequence). The ends lost 4 bases at V and 0 bases at J; junction bases unmatched: 12. In nucleotides, the CDR3 is TGTGCCAGCAGCCCTTTTATAGGGACAGCGAGCTCCTACGAGCAGTACTTC. Amino acids: CASSPFIGTASSYEQYF.

This clonotype was counted ten times or more. The chain uses TRBV10-1 and TRBJ2-7; 7 nucleotides agree with TRBD1. The CDR3 has 15 residues. Trimming removed 3 bases from V and 0 bases from J; junction bases left unmatched: 5. Germline-derived CDR1 and CDR2 are WNHNN and SYGVQD (reference sequence). CDR3 sequence (DNA): TGCGCCAGCAGTGATGGGGACAGCAGCTCCTACGAGCAGTACTTC. Translated, it gives CASSDGDSSSYEQYF.